These 19 T cell receptor beta chains came from one sample sequenced in a study of cytomegalovirus exposure and HLA in healthy donors. Both 60 Vbeta primers and 13 Jbeta primers went into the PCR. Sequencing was performed with immunoSEQ multiplex PCR; in TCRdb, only in-frame clones are kept and a portion is missing. The table lists roughly 100,000 clones, approximately 64% of them singletons, with roughly 3% in the top ten. The sample taken for sequencing was PBMCs. All receptors come from a woman aged 45 to 65 in good health and CMV-seronegative.

The sample holds one count of this clone. The V and J genes are TRBV7-2 and TRBJ1-6; the D gene is possibly TRBD1 (6 bases). CDR1 SGHTA and CDR2 FQGNSA come from the germline V gene. The CDR3 runs 14 residues. V was trimmed by 9 bases and J by 7 bases, leaving 16 bases between them. The CDR3 bases are TGTGCCAGTCACCGGGGGGGCGTGAATTCACCCCTCCACTTT. Its protein product is CASHRGGVNSPLHF. The complete variable domain, with remaining parts taken from reference TRBV7-2 and TRBJ1-6, reads GAGVSQSPSNKVTEKGKDVELRCDPISGHTALYWYRQSLGQGLEFLIYFQGNSAPDKSGLPSDRFSAERTGGSVSTLTIQRTQQEDSAVYLCASHRGGVNSPLHFGNGTRLTVT.

The genes are TRBV7-2 and TRBJ2-7; 12 bases agree with TRBD2. The length of the CDR3 is 15 residues. Trimming cost V 5 bases and J 0 bases; bases outside gene matches: 2. Germline CDR1 and CDR2: SGHTA and FQGNSA. The CDR3 bases are TGTGCCAGCAGCATGACTAGCGGGAGCTCCTACGAGCAGTACTTC. Protein sequence: CASSMTSGSSYEQYF.

The chain recombines TRBV7-2 with TRBJ2-3; 10 nucleotides align to TRBD2. Germline lookup yields CDR1 SGHTA and CDR2 FQGNSA. The CDR3 is made up of 18 amino acids. With 2 bases clipped from V and 5 bases from J, the junction kept 13 bases outside the gene matches. The CDR3 DNA reads TGTGCCAGCAGCTTATCCCTAGCGGGGGCAACACAGGGAGATACGCAGTATTTT. It encodes CASSLSLAGATQGDTQYF.

V and J are TRBV5-8 and TRBJ2-5; D is perhaps TRBD2 (6 bases). V was trimmed by 0 bases and J by 3 bases, leaving 12 bases between them. The CDR3 has 15 residues. The germline gives CDR1 SGHTS, CDR2 YDEGEE. Written as DNA, the CDR3 is TGTGCCAGCAGCTTGGAGGCGGGACGGAAAGAGACCCAGTACTTC. This translates into CASSLEAGRKETQYF.

The V and J genes are TRBV13 and TRBJ2-7, with TRBD2 matching 10 bases. The CDR3 length is 16 residues. Germline values: CDR1 PRHDT, CDR2 FYEKMQ (reference sequence). V shed 5 bases, J shed 0 bases, and the junction held 7 bases outside the gene matches. The CDR3 nucleotides are TGTGCCAGCAGCCCCCGGACTAGCGGATCCTCCTACGAGCAGTACTTC. It specifies CASSPRTSGSSYEQYF.

The rearrangement joins TRBV28 to TRBJ1-1; D is perhaps TRBD1 (5 bases). The germline V gene encodes CDR1 MDHEN and CDR2 SYDVKM. The CDR3 length is 14 residues. V was clipped by 2 bases and J by 0 bases, with 7 bases between them. The CDR3 DNA is TGTGCCAGCAGTTTACAGGGAATGAACACTGAAGCTTTCTTT. Amino acids: CASSLQGMNTEAFF. The complete variable domain, with remaining parts taken from reference TRBV28 and TRBJ1-1, reads DVKVTQSSRYLVKRTGEKVFLECVQDMDHENMFWYRQDPGLGLRLIYFSYDVKMKEKGDIPEGYSVSREKKERFSLILESASTNQTSMYLCASSLQGMNTEAFFGQGTRLTVV.

The chain joins TRBV5-1 to TRBJ2-1; TRBD1 agrees at 7 bases. The CDR3 consists of 15 residues. Per germline, CDR1 SGHRS and CDR2 YFSETQ. J gave up 4 bases and V 2 bases, and 6 bases lay outside the gene matches. CDR3 DNA sequence: TGCGCCAGCAGCTTTGGGGCAGGGGGTTACAATGAGCAGTTCTTC. It codes for CASSFGAGGYNEQFF.

This rearrangement joins TRBV6-1 to TRBJ1-2; 8 bases are a match to TRBD1. Losses at the gene ends were 3 bases for V and 8 bases for J; bases not matched to a gene: 8. CDR3 size: 14 residues. Per the germline V gene, CDR1 is MNHNS and CDR2 is SASEGT. The CDR3 protein is CASSDSWGTGGYTF. The CDR3 nucleotides are TGTGCCAGCAGTGACTCGTGGGGGACAGGAGGCTACACCTTC.

The CDR3 nucleotides are TGCGCCAGCAGCTTGGCAGATAGACAGACTGAAGCTTTCTTT. This sequence encodes CASSLADRQTEAFF. This sequence joins TRBV5-1 and TRBJ1-1, with D perhaps TRBD1 (5 bases). CDR1 SGHRS and CDR2 YFSETQ come from the germline V gene. Trimming cost V 0 bases and J 5 bases, with 11 bases left between them. The CDR3 totals 14 residues.

This rearrangement joins TRBV9 to TRBJ2-3; 9 bases agree with TRBD2. Germline lookup yields CDR1 SGDLS and CDR2 YYNGEE. This CDR3 region has 18 residues. J was trimmed by 0 bases and V by 0 bases; bases with no gene match: 8. The CDR3, as DNA: TGTGCCAGCAGCGTAGATCCTAGCGGGGCGCTGAGCACAGATACGCAGTATTTT. Protein sequence: CASSVDPSGALSTDTQYF.

The chain recombines TRBV9 with TRBJ2-7; D gene unclear. Germline CDR1 SGDLS, CDR2 YYNGEE. The length of the CDR3 is 11 residues. The V end lost 1 base, the J end lost 7 bases, and 6 bases lay between the germline ends. CDR3 residues: CASSVTVEQYF. Written as DNA, the CDR3 is TGTGCCAGCAGCGTAACGGTGGAGCAGTACTTC.

The chain is built from TRBV28 and TRBJ2-7; 12 bases line up with TRBD2. The germline V gene has CDR1 MDHEN and CDR2 SYDVKM. The J segment lost 7 bases and the V segment lost 8 bases, leaving 6 bases of the junction unmatched. The CDR3 has 13 residues. The CDR3 DNA sequence: TGTGCCAGCCTGACTAGCGGGAGAGGTGAGCAGTACTTC. Protein: CASLTSGRGEQYF. Based on the CDR3 plus reference TRBV28 and TRBJ2-7, the full variable domain is DVKVTQSSRYLVKRTGEKVFLECVQDMDHENMFWYRQDPGLGLRLIYFSYDVKMKEKGDIPEGYSVSREKKERFSLILESASTNQTSMYLCASLTSGRGEQYFGPGTRLTVT.

The chain uses TRBV15 and TRBJ1-4; tentatively, D is TRBD1 (6 bases). Trimming cost V 9 bases and J 8 bases, with 13 bases left between them. This CDR3 spans 12 amino acids. From germline, CDR1 is LNHNV and CDR2 YYDKDF (reference sequence). CDR3 amino acids: CATGGRVEKLFF. The CDR3 nucleotides are TGTGCCACTGGGGGCAGGGTGGAAAAACTGTTTTTT.

This clone was detected only a few times. The chain joins TRBV19 to TRBJ2-7, with 9 bases identical to TRBD1. The germline gives CDR1 LNHDA, CDR2 SQIVND (reference sequence). V lost 7 bases, J lost 3 bases, and 7 bases stayed unmatched. The CDR3 spans 14 residues. CDR3 nucleotides: TGTGCCAGTACCCCGGACAGGGGCGGCTACGAGCAGTACTTC. Its translation: CASTPDRGGYEQYF.

The chain couples TRBV6-1 to TRBJ1-2; 8 bases fit TRBD1. CDR1 MNHNS and CDR2 SASEGT come from the germline V gene. The CDR3 runs to 16 residues. V shed 0 bases, J shed 4 bases, and the junction held 7 bases outside the gene matches. The CDR3 nucleotides read TGTGCCAGCAGTGAAGCGAACAGGGGGTTCGTCTATGGCTACACCTTC. Protein sequence: CASSEANRGFVYGYTF.

The chain combines TRBV11-3 with TRBJ2-3, with 10 bases aligning to TRBD2. V shed 5 bases and J 2 bases; nucleotides not matched to a gene: 4. CDR1 and CDR2 (germline): SGHNT, YENEEA. CDR3 length: 15 amino acids. The CDR3 bases are TGTGCCAGCAGCAGTAGCGGGGGGCCCACAGATACGCAGTATTTT. This gives the protein CASSSSGGPTDTQYF.

This chain connects TRBV6-1 to TRBJ2-7; TRBD1 matches 10 bases. The V and J ends lost 0 bases and 6 bases, in that order; junction bases with no gene match: 8. CDR3 size: 16 residues. Germline CDR1 and CDR2: MNHNS and SASEGT. The CDR3 coding sequence is TGTGCCAGCAGTGAAGCGCCTGGACAGGGGGTAAGCGAGCAGTACTTC. Its protein product is CASSEAPGQGVSEQYF.

This clone was seen once. The V call is TRBV29-1, the J call TRBJ2-3; D gene unclear. The V end was cut by 5 bases, the J end by 4 bases, with 10 bases between. There are 12 residues in the CDR3. Germline CDR1 reads SQVTM; CDR2 reads ANQGSEA. The CDR3 bases are TGCAGCGTTCGAGACGGGTCAGATACGCAGTATTTT. This gives the protein CSVRDGSDTQYF.

This clone came up a few times. The rearrangement links TRBV25-1 to TRBJ2-7; a weak D match, TRBD1 (6 bases). Germline V lookup: CDR1 MGHDK, CDR2 SYGVNS. The CDR3 loop spans 18 amino acids. The V end lost 0 bases, the J end lost 6 bases, and 24 bases lay between the germline ends. The CDR3 nucleotides read TGTGCCAGCAGTGAATACGGCGGAACAGGGAGTCCTCTAGGCGAGCAGTACTTC. It encodes CASSEYGGTGSPLGEQYF.